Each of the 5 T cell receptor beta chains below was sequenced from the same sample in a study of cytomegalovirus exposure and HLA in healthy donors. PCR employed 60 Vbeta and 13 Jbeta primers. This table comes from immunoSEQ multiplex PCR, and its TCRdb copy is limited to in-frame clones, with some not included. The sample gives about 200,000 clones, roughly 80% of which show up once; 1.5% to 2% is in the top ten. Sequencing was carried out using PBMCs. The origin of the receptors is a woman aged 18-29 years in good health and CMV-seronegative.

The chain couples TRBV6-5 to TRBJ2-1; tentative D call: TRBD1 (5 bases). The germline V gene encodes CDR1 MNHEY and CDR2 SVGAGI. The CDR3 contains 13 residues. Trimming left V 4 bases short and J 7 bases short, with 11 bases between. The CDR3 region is CASSSGFANEQFF. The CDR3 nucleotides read TGTGCCAGCAGTTCAGGGTTCGCGAATGAGCAGTTCTTC.

In nucleotides, the CDR3 is TGTGCCAGCAGCCATAGAGGGCCAACGGGTAACACTGAAGCTTTCTTT. Its translation is CASSHRGPTGNTEAFF. The rearrangement links TRBV27 to TRBJ1-1; no clear D. This CDR3 comprises 16 residues. The germline V gene has CDR1 MNHEY and CDR2 SMNVEV (reference sequence). V lost 6 bases and J lost 2, with 19 bases in between.

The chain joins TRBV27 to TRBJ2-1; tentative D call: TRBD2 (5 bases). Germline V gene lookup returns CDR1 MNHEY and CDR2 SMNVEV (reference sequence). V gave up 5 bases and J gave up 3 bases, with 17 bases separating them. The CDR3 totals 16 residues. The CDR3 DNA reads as TGTGCCAGCAGTCCGAGCCCGGGGTCTGGCTACAATGAGCAGTTCTTC. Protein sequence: CASSPSPGSGYNEQFF.

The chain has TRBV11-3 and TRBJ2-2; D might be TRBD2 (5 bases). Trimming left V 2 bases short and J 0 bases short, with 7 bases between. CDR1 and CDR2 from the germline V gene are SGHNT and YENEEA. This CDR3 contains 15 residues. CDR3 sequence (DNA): TGTGCCAGCAGCTTAAGGACTTCGAACACCGGGGAGCTGTTTTTT. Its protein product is CASSLRTSNTGELFF.

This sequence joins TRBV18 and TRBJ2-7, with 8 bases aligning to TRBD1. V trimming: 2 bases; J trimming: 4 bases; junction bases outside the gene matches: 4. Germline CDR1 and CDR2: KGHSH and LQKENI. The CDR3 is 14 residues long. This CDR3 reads CASSPGQGLYEQYF. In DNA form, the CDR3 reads TGTGCCAGCTCACCAGGACAGGGTTTATACGAGCAGTACTTC.